This TCR beta chain was retrieved from a study of cytomegalovirus exposure and HLA in healthy donors. The PCR had 60 Vbeta and 13 Jbeta primers. Generated by immunoSEQ multiplex PCR, the TCRdb table keeps only in-frame clones and is missing some. The data contain approximately 300,000 clones, 75% to 90% of them seen just once; the ten biggest clones take up roughly 0.31%. Germline V gives CDR1 LNHDA, CDR2 SQIVND (reference sequence). The CDR3 extends over 15 amino acids. J gave up 3 bases and V 9 bases, and 10 bases lay outside the gene matches. The material sequenced was PBMCs. This chain connects TRBV19 to TRBJ2-2; 7 bases match TRBD2. This receptor was identified in a girl aged 2 to 10 in good health and CMV-seronegative. The CDR3 DNA sequence: TGTGCCAGCTCCTATCGGGGGGAACACACCGGGGAGCTGTTTTTT. Encoded protein: CASSYRGEHTGELFF.